This T cell receptor (beta chain) was captured by sequencing in a study of T cells in Graves' hyperthyroidism and ophthalmopathy. Study findings and constraints: Ophthalmopathy, which appeared later, was predicted by the model a median approximately 6.7 months before onset.

A remark on this clonotype: Its matching antigen is unknown.

Germline V CDR1 and CDR2: MNHEY, SMNVEV (reference sequence). The CDR3 sequence is 15 residues long. Trimming took 4 bases from V and 6 from J, leaving 13 bases between them. Researchers took RNA transcripts and amplified the TCR beta CDR3 regions from them. HTBI primers drove first-round RT-PCR of the TCR CDR3. TCRdb ran MiXCR on the multiplex PCR reads and lists one entry per CDR3 protein. The sample comprises approximately 420,000 distinct CDR3 sequences, approximately 14% of which are singletons, and 5% to 6% rests with the top ten. The source of this sequence is a woman younger than 35 with Graves' hyperthyroidism. Sequencing used blood. V and J are TRBV27 and TRBJ1-6; possible D gene TRBD1, 5 bases. CDR3 sequence (DNA): TGTGCCAGCAGTTGGTCAGGGAACCTTAATTCACCCCTCCACTTT. This codes for CASSWSGNLNSPLHF.